One sample yielded the 26 T cell receptor beta chains listed below, sequenced in a study of identical twins. One entry per CDR3 protein results from TCRdb running MiXCR on the 5' RACE reads. The sample lists roughly 690,000 distinct CDR3 sequences, around 20% occurring once. The data were also submitted as part of a second study, on T cells expressing NK-cell markers.

Source material: PBMCs. These receptors were taken from a woman between 18 and 29 years old in good health.

Turning to this clonotype: This may be a read error: a much more frequent sequence differs by one nucleotide. The chain has TRBV6-1 and TRBJ2-1; D is unclear. The V end was cut by 4 bases, the J end by 12 bases, with 16 bases between. CDR3 length equals 13 residues. The V gene's germline CDR1 is MNHNS and CDR2 SASEGT. Here the CDR3 DNA reads TGTGCCAGCAGTGTCTTTGGCGACGGTGTGCAGTTCTTC. This translates into CASSVFGDGVQFF.

This clonotype was seen only a few times. The V call is TRBV12-3 or TRBV12-4, the J call TRBJ1-5, with 7 bases identical to TRBD1. CDR3 size: 15 residues. V shed 5 bases and J 0 bases; nucleotides not matched to a gene: 4. The CDR3 nucleotides are TGTGCCAGCAGTCCGGACAGGCATAGCAATCAGCCCCAGCATTTT. This gives the protein CASSPDRHSNQPQHF.

This clonotype was found a few times. V and J are TRBV6-2 or TRBV6-3 and TRBJ2-1; possibly TRBD1 for D (5 bases). Germline loops: CDR1 MNHEY, CDR2 SVGEGT. V was trimmed by 2 bases and J by 7 bases, leaving 15 bases between them. This CDR3 contains 15 residues. CDR3 in amino acids: CASSYEQTASNEQFF. Here the CDR3 DNA reads TGTGCCAGCAGTTACGAGCAGACAGCTTCTAATGAGCAGTTCTTC.

This clonotype was seen ten or more times. The chain employs TRBV5-6 and TRBJ2-7; no definite D call. CDR1 and CDR2 (germline): SGHDT, YYEEEE. The V end lost 4 bases, the J end lost 2 bases, and 13 bases lay between the germline ends. CDR3 size: 14 residues. In DNA, the CDR3 is TGTGCCAGCAGCGTTCCAAAGAACCCCTACGAGCAGTACTTC. Translation gives CASSVPKNPYEQYF.

This clonotype was counted only a few times. This sequence joins TRBV2 and TRBJ1-2; D gene ambiguous. V lost 5 bases and J 8 bases, leaving 9 bases between the germline ends. Germline-derived CDR1 and CDR2 are SNHLY and FYNNEI. This CDR3 is 11 amino acids long. Here the CDR3 reads CASSTGWGYTF. Written as DNA, the CDR3 is TGTGCCAGCAGTACTGGGTGGGGCTACACCTTC.

The gene calls are TRBV10-3 and TRBJ1-1, with D uncertain. This CDR3 spans 12 amino acids. Germline V gene sequence: CDR1 ENHRY, CDR2 SYGVKD. V gave up 2 bases and J gave up 3 bases, with 4 bases separating them. CDR3 coding DNA: TGTGCCATCAGTGAGACGTACACTGAAGCTTTCTTT. Translation gives CAISETYTEAFF.

This sequence joins TRBV20-1 and TRBJ1-2; D is unclear. V was clipped by 1 base and J by 4 bases, with 7 bases between them. CDR1 and CDR2 from the germline V gene are DFQATT and SNEGSKA (reference sequence). This CDR3 contains 12 residues. CDR3 nucleotide sequence: TGCAGTGCTAGAGGAGTGGCCTATGGCTACACCTTC. It codes for CSARGVAYGYTF.

The chain is built from TRBV6-5 and TRBJ2-1, with D possibly TRBD2 on 6 matching bases. Trimming cost V 4 bases and J 10 bases, with 14 bases left between them. This CDR3 region has 13 residues. The germline V gene encodes CDR1 MNHEY and CDR2 SVGAGI. CDR3 amino acids: CASSFLAEGEQFF. The CDR3 DNA reads as TGTGCCAGCAGTTTCTTAGCGGAGGGAGAGCAGTTCTTC.

V and J are TRBV5-5 and TRBJ2-5; no clear D gene. CDR1 SGHKS and CDR2 YYEKEE come from the germline V gene (reference sequence). Trimming took 4 bases from V and 4 from J, leaving 17 bases between them. This CDR3 region has 15 residues. The CDR3 DNA is TGTGCCAGCAGCCCCTCATGGGCCACCGCAGAGACCCAGTACTTC. Translating gives CASSPSWATAETQYF.

A few counts support this clonotype. This chain connects TRBV3-1 to TRBJ2-1; a weak D match, TRBD2 (7 bases). V dropped 0 bases and J dropped 9 bases, with 21 bases sitting between them. Germline V lookup: CDR1 LGHDT, CDR2 YNNKEL (reference sequence). CDR3 length equals 17 residues. CDR3 residues: CASSQEFRGAYGSEQFF. CDR3 coding DNA: TGTGCCAGCAGCCAAGAGTTTCGGGGGGCCTACGGGAGTGAGCAGTTCTTC.

This clonotype showed up many times. The chain uses TRBV5-6 and TRBJ2-7; D gene ambiguous. Germline CDR1 SGHDT, CDR2 YYEEEE. CDR3 length equals 13 residues. V gave up 4 bases and J gave up 2 bases, with 10 bases separating them. CDR3 protein: CASSAGVTYEQYF. The CDR3 nucleotides read TGTGCCAGCAGCGCCGGCGTAACCTACGAGCAGTACTTC.

The chain is built from TRBV12-3 or TRBV12-4 and TRBJ2-1; 14 nucleotides align to TRBD2. After removal of 4 bases from V and 7 bases from J, the junction contained 3 bases not matched to a gene. This CDR3 spans 15 amino acids. The CDR3 DNA reads as TGTGCCAGCAGTTCGGGGACTAGCGGGAGTAATGAGCAGTTCTTC. Translation: CASSSGTSGSNEQFF.

As DNA, the CDR3 is TGTGCCAGCAGCTTTGGGGCAGGGAGCTCTGGAAACACCATATATTTT. It translates to CASSFGAGSSGNTIYF. The chain uses TRBV7-2 and TRBJ1-3; weak D call: TRBD1 (5 bases). With 3 bases removed from V and 0 bases from J, the gap between germline ends came to 12 bases. The CDR3 sequence is 16 residues long. In germline, CDR1 is SGHTA, CDR2 FQGNSA.

This clonotype has only a few counts. The gene calls are TRBV15 and TRBJ2-3; 9 positions match TRBD1. Germline lookup yields CDR1 LNHNV and CDR2 YYDKDF (reference sequence). J was trimmed by 6 bases and V by 7 bases; bases with no gene match: 17. CDR3 size: 17 residues. The CDR3 reads CATKRGGTGKVSDTQYF. Here the CDR3 DNA reads TGTGCCACCAAACGAGGCGGGACAGGGAAAGTTTCGGATACGCAGTATTTT.

This sequence joins TRBV4-3 and TRBJ2-7; maybe TRBD2 (5 bases). Per germline, CDR1 LGHNA and CDR2 YSLEER. This CDR3 spans 14 amino acids. Trimming stripped 4 bases from V and 1 base from J, with 11 bases between. The DNA for the CDR3 is TGCGCCAGCAGCCGCGGTGGAGGATCCTACGAGCAGTACTTC. The encoded protein is CASSRGGGSYEQYF.

This clonotype was seen a handful of times. This chain uses TRBV20-1 with TRBJ2-7; TRBD1 aligns across 9 bases. Trimming at V came to 6 bases and at J to 7 bases, leaving 13 bases not matched to a gene. Germline loops: CDR1 DFQATT, CDR2 SNEGSKA (reference sequence). The CDR3 has 14 amino acids. CDR3 DNA sequence: TGCAGTGCGATGGGGACAGGGCAAAACTGGGAGCAGTACTTC. This sequence encodes CSAMGTGQNWEQYF.

This clonotype has a count of ten or more. The rearrangement joins TRBV12-3 or TRBV12-4 to TRBJ1-2; D not certain. This CDR3 is 15 amino acids long. The V end lost 3 bases, the J end lost 8 bases, and 19 bases lay between the germline ends. CDR3 nucleotide sequence: TGTGCCAGCAGTTTTCAGGTCGACGTGTTAGGCGGCTACACCTTC. Protein: CASSFQVDVLGGYTF.

The rearrangement uses TRBV11-2 and TRBJ2-1; TRBD2 aligns across 10 bases. After removal of 6 bases from V and 2 bases from J, the junction contained 7 bases not matched to a gene. Germline V gene lookup returns CDR1 SGHAT and CDR2 FQNNGV. The CDR3 loop spans 16 amino acids. The CDR3 DNA follows: TGTGCCAGCAGACACCGGACTAGCGGTCCCTACAATGAGCAGTTCTTC. Translation gives CASRHRTSGPYNEQFF.

This clonotype was counted between two and nine times. This chain joins TRBV7-9 and TRBJ2-7, with D uncertain. Per the germline V gene, CDR1 is SEHNR and CDR2 is FQNEAQ (reference sequence). The V gene lost 5 bases and the J gene lost 5 bases, with 16 bases spanning the gap. This CDR3 contains 14 residues. CDR3 sequence (DNA): TGTGCCAGCAGCCTCCTTTCCCCTTCGAACGAGCAGTACTTC. Protein product: CASSLLSPSNEQYF.

Ten or more counts support this clonotype. The V and J genes are TRBV15 and TRBJ2-7, with D perhaps given as TRBD1 or TRBD2 (5 bases each). CDR3 size: 14 residues. V gave up 3 bases and J gave up 5 bases, with 14 bases separating them. The germline V gene has CDR1 LNHNV and CDR2 YYDKDF (reference sequence). The chain's CDR3 is CATSRGPIPNEQYF. The CDR3 DNA reads TGTGCCACCAGCAGGGGACCAATCCCCAACGAGCAGTACTTC.

This clonotype was detected a few times. The chain is built from TRBV12-3 or TRBV12-4 and TRBJ2-1; D may match TRBD1 or TRBD2 (6 bases each). The V and J ends lost 8 bases and 8 bases respectively, with 13 bases between them. The CDR3 spans 12 residues. CDR3 loop: CASPGGRDEQFF. The CDR3 DNA reads TGTGCCAGCCCCGGGGGCAGGGATGAGCAGTTCTTC.

This clonotype has at least ten counts. V and J are TRBV29-1 and TRBJ2-3; 8 nucleotides align to TRBD2. Germline V gene data show CDR1 as SQVTM and CDR2 as ANQGSEA. V was pared by 6 bases and J by 0 bases, with 2 bases of the junction left unmatched. This CDR3 is 13 amino acids long. The CDR3 region has the DNA TGCAGCGTCAAGCGGGAGAGCACAGATACGCAGTATTTT. As protein: CSVKRESTDTQYF.

There are a few counts of this clonotype. The V gene is TRBV9, the J gene TRBJ2-6, with D tentatively TRBD1 (5 bases). CDR1 and CDR2 (germline): SGDLS, YYNGEE. The V end was cut by 2 bases, the J end by 11 bases, with 11 bases between. This CDR3 contains 13 residues. CDR3 loop: CASSVQGLDVLTF. In DNA, the CDR3 is TGTGCCAGCAGCGTTCAGGGTTTGGACGTCCTGACTTTC.

The chain is built from TRBV6-5 and TRBJ2-1; D is unresolved. Germline V lookup: CDR1 MNHEY, CDR2 SVGAGI. V was trimmed by 6 bases and J by 8 bases, leaving 11 bases between them. The CDR3 spans 12 residues. Written as DNA, the CDR3 is TGTGCCAGCAGGCGCCTAGAGCATGAGCAGTTCTTC. Translation: CASRRLEHEQFF.

This clonotype was seen repeatedly, ten times or more. J is TRBJ2-1 and V is TRBV4-1; 15 nucleotides match TRBD2. J was trimmed by 9 bases and V by 2 bases; bases with no gene match: 2. CDR3 size: 15 residues. The germline V gene encodes CDR1 MGHRA and CDR2 YSYEKL. The CDR3 sequence is CASSQPGLAGGEQFF. The CDR3 nucleotides read TGCGCCAGCAGCCAACCGGGACTAGCGGGGGGTGAGCAGTTCTTC.

In the case of this clonotype: A much more abundant neighbour one base away suggests this may be a read error. The chain has TRBV5-1 and TRBJ2-1; D gene ambiguous. The CDR3 is made up of 15 amino acids. V dropped 0 bases and J dropped 2 bases, with 9 bases sitting between them. In germline, CDR1 is SGHRS, CDR2 YFSETQ. CDR3 sequence: CASSLVQSTYNEQFF. The CDR3 coding sequence is TGCGCCAGCAGCTTGGTACAAAGCACCTACAATGAGCAGTTCTTC.